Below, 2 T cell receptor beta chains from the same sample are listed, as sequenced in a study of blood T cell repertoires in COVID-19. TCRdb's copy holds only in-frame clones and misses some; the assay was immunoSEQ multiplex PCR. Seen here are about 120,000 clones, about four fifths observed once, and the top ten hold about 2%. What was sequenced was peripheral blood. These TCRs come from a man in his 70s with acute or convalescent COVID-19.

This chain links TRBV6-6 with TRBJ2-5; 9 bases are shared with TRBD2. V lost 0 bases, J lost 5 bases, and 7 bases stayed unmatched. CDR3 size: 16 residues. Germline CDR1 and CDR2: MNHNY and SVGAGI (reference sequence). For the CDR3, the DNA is TGTGCCAGCAGTTACTCGTTTAGCGGGGGCGGGGAGACCCAGTACTTC. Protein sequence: CASSYSFSGGGETQYF.

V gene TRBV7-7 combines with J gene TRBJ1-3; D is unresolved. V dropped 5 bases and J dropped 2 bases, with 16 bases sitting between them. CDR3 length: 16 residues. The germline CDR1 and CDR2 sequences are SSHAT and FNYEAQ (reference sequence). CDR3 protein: CASSPSPRSTGNTIYF. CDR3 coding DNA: TGTGCCAGCAGCCCCTCCCCGCGGTCTACTGGAAACACCATATATTTT.